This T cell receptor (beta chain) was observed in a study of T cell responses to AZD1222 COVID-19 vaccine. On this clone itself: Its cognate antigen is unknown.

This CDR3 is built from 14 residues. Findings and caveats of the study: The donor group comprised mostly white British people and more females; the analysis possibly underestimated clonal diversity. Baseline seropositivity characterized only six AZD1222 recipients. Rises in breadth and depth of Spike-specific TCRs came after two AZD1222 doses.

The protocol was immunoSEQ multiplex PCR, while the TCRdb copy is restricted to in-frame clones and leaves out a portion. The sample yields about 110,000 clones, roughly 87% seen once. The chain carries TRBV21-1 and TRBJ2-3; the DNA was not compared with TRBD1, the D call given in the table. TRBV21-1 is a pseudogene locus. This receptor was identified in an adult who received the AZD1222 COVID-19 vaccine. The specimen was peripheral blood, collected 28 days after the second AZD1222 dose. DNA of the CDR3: TGTGCCAGCACTCCACCCGACAGGCCAGATACGCAGTATTTT. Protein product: CASTPPDRPDTQYF.